What follows are 14 T cell receptor beta chains derived from one specimen sequenced in a study of human T cells and chemical hapten exposure. As to time point: patch test 1, 2 weeks after DPC sensitization. Treatment here: therapeutic diphenylcyclopropenone sensitization with weekly scalp DPC. TCRdb reanalysed the RACE reads using MiXCR and keeps one entry per CDR3 protein. The sample gives about 340,000 distinct CDR3 sequences, roughly 6.9% of which show up once; around 8.4% is in the top ten. Here the sequenced sample was whole blood, taken in connection with sensitization to the hapten diphenylcyclopropenone (DPC). The receptor source for this set is a woman aged 18-30 years with alopecia areata. Some clones in this sample may be carry-over from other donors' samples.

This clonotype was observed many times. CDR3 sequence reads: CATSRDRTGDGYTF. The CDR3 DNA is TGTGCCACCAGCAGGGACCGGACAGGTGACGGCTACACCTTC. The rearrangement joins TRBV15 to TRBJ1-2; 7 bases line up with TRBD1. CDR1 is LNHNV, CDR2 YYDKDF, per germline (reference sequence). This CDR3 region has 14 residues. J gave up 8 bases and V 3 bases, and 9 bases lay outside the gene matches.

Turning to this clonotype: This sequence may be a read error, since a much larger clone differs from it by one base. J is TRBJ2-7 and V is TRBV3-1; a weak D match, TRBD1 (6 bases). Germline V gives CDR1 LGHDT, CDR2 YNNKEL (reference sequence). CDR3 length equals 13 residues. V dropped 5 bases and J dropped 4 bases, with 12 bases sitting between them. In nucleotides, the CDR3 is TGTGCCAGCAGCGGACAGCAGATGTACGAGCAGTACTTC. As protein: CASSGQQMYEQYF.

This clonotype was seen more than once but under ten times. The junction and the germline gene differ at one end; a read error may be behind it. This chain connects TRBV7-9 to TRBJ1-4, with D perhaps TRBD1 (6 bases). CDR1 is SEHNR, CDR2 FQNEAQ, per germline (reference sequence). The CDR3 has 12 amino acids. DNA for the CDR3: TGTGCCAGCAGCTTAGGGGGGCAACTTAAACTTTTT. It translates to CASSLGGQLKLF.

This clonotype was picked up many times. The chain links TRBV27 to TRBJ2-3, with unresolved D. CDR3 length equals 13 residues. V lost 6 bases to trimming and J lost 2 bases, with 9 bases between them. The germline V gene encodes CDR1 MNHEY and CDR2 SMNVEV (reference sequence). CDR3 DNA sequence: TGTGCCAGCAGCCCATCGACCACAGATACGCAGTATTTT. It yields the protein CASSPSTTDTQYF.

J is TRBJ2-3 and V is TRBV27; TRBD2 aligns across 8 bases. The CDR3 has 15 amino acids. Trimming removed 8 bases from V and 1 base from J; junction bases left unmatched: 8. From germline, CDR1 is MNHEY and CDR2 SMNVEV (reference sequence). The CDR3 nucleotides are TGTGCCAGCTCTATAGCGGGGACTGGCACAGATACGCAGTATTTT. It encodes CASSIAGTGTDTQYF.

This clonotype was seen ten or more times. The chain links TRBV4-1 to TRBJ1-6; 8 bases align to TRBD1. Per the germline V gene, CDR1 is MGHRA and CDR2 is YSYEKL. After removal of 5 bases from V and 7 bases from J, the junction contained 4 bases not matched to a gene. This CDR3 contains 14 residues. The CDR3 DNA reads as TGCGCCAGCAGCATCGGACAGGGCAATTCACCCCTCCACTTT. It specifies CASSIGQGNSPLHF.

The chain is built from TRBV6-6 and TRBJ1-6; no definite D call. The V gene's germline CDR1 is MNHNY and CDR2 SVGAGI (reference sequence). This CDR3 contains 12 residues. Trimming pared 8 bases from V and 6 bases from J, leaving 8 bases between. The DNA for the CDR3 is TGTGCCAGCTTGGCCTCTAATTCACCCCTCCACTTT. It translates to CASLASNSPLHF.

The CDR3 protein is CSAPRPVAALEETQYF. In nucleotides, the CDR3 is TGCAGTGCTCCCAGACCTGTAGCGGCCCTGGAGGAGACCCAGTACTTC. The V gene is TRBV20-1, the J gene TRBJ2-5; TRBD2 is a possible D gene (6 bases). The germline V and J ends were trimmed by 5 bases and 5 bases, with 24 bases remaining between them. This CDR3 region has 16 residues. CDR1 is DFQATT, CDR2 SNEGSKA, per germline (reference sequence).

This clonotype has a handful of counts. The CDR3 DNA reads as TGTGCCAGCAGCGAAGACAGTTCAGATACGCAGTATTTT. Translation: CASSEDSSDTQYF. This chain links TRBV5-8 with TRBJ2-3; perhaps TRBD1 as D (5 bases). V lost 4 bases and J lost 4, with 10 bases in between. CDR3 length: 13 residues. The V gene's germline CDR1 is SGHTS and CDR2 YDEGEE.

This clonotype was seen ten or more times. The rearrangement uses TRBV7-2 and TRBJ1-6; 7 bases map to TRBD1. Losses at the gene ends were 2 bases for V and 8 bases for J; bases not matched to a gene: 6. Germline values: CDR1 SGHTA, CDR2 FQGNSA. The CDR3 has 15 amino acids. The CDR3 loop reads CASSLPGTVHSPLHF. The CDR3 DNA follows: TGTGCCAGCAGCTTACCAGGGACAGTACATTCACCCCTCCACTTT.

V is TRBV12-3 or TRBV12-4 and J is TRBJ1-6, with D tentatively TRBD1 (6 bases). CDR3 length: 14 amino acids. The V gene lost 3 bases and the J gene lost 9 bases, with 12 bases spanning the gap. The CDR3 DNA reads as TGTGCCAGCAGTTTGGGGACATCGACTTCACCCCTCCACTTT. Its translation is CASSLGTSTSPLHF.

The chain links TRBV9 to TRBJ2-1; D ambiguous. V dropped 4 bases and J dropped 6 bases, with 11 bases sitting between them. The CDR3 length is 13 residues. Per the germline V gene, CDR1 is SGDLS and CDR2 is YYNGEE. CDR3 sequence (DNA): TGTGCCAGCAGCCCTCCAATATTCAATGAGCAGTTCTTC. The encoded protein is CASSPPIFNEQFF.

The V gene is TRBV6-5, the J gene TRBJ2-3; TRBD2 matches at 11 bases. With 2 bases clipped from V and 0 bases from J, the junction kept 4 bases outside the gene matches. This CDR3 contains 17 residues. The germline CDR1 and CDR2 sequences are MNHEY and SVGAGI. This CDR3 reads CASSYHLAGGSTDTQYF. CDR3 sequence (DNA): TGTGCCAGCAGTTACCACCTAGCGGGGGGTAGCACAGATACGCAGTATTTT.

The chain employs TRBV6-5 and TRBJ2-1; TRBD2 matches at 8 bases. From germline, CDR1 is MNHEY and CDR2 SVGAGI. This CDR3 is 15 amino acids long. J lost 7 bases, V lost 6 bases, and 11 bases had no gene match. The CDR3 here is CASRVRAGVKNEQFF. CDR3 DNA sequence: TGTGCCAGCAGGGTCCGAGCGGGGGTGAAAAATGAGCAGTTCTTC.